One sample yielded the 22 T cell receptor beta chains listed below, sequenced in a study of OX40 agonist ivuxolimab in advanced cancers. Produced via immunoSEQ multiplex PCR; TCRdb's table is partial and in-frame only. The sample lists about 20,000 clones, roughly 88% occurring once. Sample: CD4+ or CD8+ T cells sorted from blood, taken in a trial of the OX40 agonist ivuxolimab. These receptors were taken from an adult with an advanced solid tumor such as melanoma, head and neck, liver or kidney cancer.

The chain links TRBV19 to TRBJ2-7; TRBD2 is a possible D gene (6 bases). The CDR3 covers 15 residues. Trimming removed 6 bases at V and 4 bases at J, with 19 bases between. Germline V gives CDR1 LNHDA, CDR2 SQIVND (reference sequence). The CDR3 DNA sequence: TGTGCCAGTAGCATGATCCGGGACTCGATGTACGAGCAGTACTTC. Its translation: CASSMIRDSMYEQYF.

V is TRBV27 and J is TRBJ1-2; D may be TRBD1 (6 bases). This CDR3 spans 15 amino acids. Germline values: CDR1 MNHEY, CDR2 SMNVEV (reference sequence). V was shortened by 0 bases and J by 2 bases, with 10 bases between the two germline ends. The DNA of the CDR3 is TGTGCCAGCAGTTTATCAACAGGGTCGAACTATGGCTACACCTTC. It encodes CASSLSTGSNYGYTF.

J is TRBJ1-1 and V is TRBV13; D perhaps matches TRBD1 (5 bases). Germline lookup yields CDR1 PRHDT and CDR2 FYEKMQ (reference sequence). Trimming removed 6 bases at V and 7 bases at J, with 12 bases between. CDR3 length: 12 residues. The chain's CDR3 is CASRIEGFEAFF. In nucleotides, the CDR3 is TGTGCCAGCAGGATTGAGGGGTTTGAAGCTTTCTTT.

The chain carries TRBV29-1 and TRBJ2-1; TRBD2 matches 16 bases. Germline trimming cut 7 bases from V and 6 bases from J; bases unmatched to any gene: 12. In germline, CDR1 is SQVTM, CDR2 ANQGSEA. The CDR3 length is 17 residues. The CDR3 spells CSARGLAGGRGRNEQFF. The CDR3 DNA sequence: TGCAGCGCCCGGGGACTAGCGGGGGGGCGGGGCCGCAATGAGCAGTTCTTC.

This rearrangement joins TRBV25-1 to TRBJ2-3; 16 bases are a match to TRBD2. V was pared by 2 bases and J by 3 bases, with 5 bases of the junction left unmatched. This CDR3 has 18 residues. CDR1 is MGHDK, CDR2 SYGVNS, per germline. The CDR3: CASSEPGLAGGWTDTQYF. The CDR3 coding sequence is TGTGCCAGCAGTGAACCGGGACTAGCGGGAGGGTGGACAGATACGCAGTATTTT.

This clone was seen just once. CDR3 sequence reads: CASSEVDSKLSGNTIYF. The CDR3 DNA sequence: TGTGCCAGCAGTGAAGTGGACAGTAAACTCTCTGGAAACACCATATATTTT. The chain is built from TRBV2 and TRBJ1-3, with TRBD1 as a possible D gene (6 bases). Germline V gives CDR1 SNHLY, CDR2 FYNNEI. Trimming cost V 1 base and J 0 bases, with 13 bases left between them. The CDR3 is 17 amino acids.

In DNA, the CDR3 is TGTGCCAGCAGCGGGACAGATCACCCTGGAAACACCATATATTTT. It yields the protein CASSGTDHPGNTIYF. This rearrangement joins TRBV7-9 to TRBJ1-3; 7 nucleotides match TRBD1. The trim removed 5 bases at V and 2 bases at J, leaving 6 bases unmatched. This CDR3 region has 15 residues. The germline V gene has CDR1 SEHNR and CDR2 FQNEAQ (reference sequence). The whole variable domain, filled in from reference TRBV7-9 and TRBJ1-3, reads DTGVSQNPRHKITKRGQNVTFRCDPISEHNRLYWYRQTLGQGPEFLTYFQNEAQLEKSRLLSDRFSAERPKGSFSTLEIQRTEQGDSAMYLCASSGTDHPGNTIYFGEGSWLTVV.

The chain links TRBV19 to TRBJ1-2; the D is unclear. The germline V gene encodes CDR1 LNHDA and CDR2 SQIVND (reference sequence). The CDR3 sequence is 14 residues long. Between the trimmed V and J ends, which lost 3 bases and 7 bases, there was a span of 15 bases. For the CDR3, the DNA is TGTGCCAGTAGTATGATCGTGGCAGATTTTGGCTACACCTTC. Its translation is CASSMIVADFGYTF.

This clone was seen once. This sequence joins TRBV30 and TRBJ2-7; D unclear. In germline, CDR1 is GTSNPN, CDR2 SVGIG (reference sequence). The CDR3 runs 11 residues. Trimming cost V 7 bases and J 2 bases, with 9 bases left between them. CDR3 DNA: TGTGCCTCCTGGACGGCCTACGAGCAGTACTTC. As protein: CASWTAYEQYF.

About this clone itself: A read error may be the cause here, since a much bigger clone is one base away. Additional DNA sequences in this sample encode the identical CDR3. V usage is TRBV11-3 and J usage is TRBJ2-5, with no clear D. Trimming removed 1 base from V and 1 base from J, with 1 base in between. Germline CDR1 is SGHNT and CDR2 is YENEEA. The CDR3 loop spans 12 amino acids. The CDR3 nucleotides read TGTGCCAGCAGCTTAGTCCAAGAGACCCAGTACTTC. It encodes CASSLVQETQYF.

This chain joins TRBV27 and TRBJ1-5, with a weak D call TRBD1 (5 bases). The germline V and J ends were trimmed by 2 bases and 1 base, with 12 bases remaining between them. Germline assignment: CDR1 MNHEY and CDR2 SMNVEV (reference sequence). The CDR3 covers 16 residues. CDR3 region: CASSLGSGLSNQPQHF. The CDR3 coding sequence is TGTGCCAGCAGTTTAGGGTCAGGGCTAAGCAATCAGCCCCAGCATTTT.

CDR3 sequence (DNA): TGTGCCAGCAGGGGGGGGACAGGGGATGAAAAACTGTTTTTT. Translated: CASRGGTGDEKLFF. The chain carries TRBV2 and TRBJ1-4; 10 bases are a match to TRBD1. This CDR3 is 14 amino acids long. The V segment lost 6 bases and the J segment 6 bases; nucleotides outside the gene matches: 4. CDR1 SNHLY and CDR2 FYNNEI come from the germline V gene. The complete variable domain, with remaining parts taken from reference TRBV2 and TRBJ1-4, reads EPEVTQTPSHQVTQMGQEVILRCVPISNHLYFYWYRQILGQKVEFLVSFYNNEISEKSEIFDDQFSVERPDGSNFTLKIRSTKLEDSAMYFCASRGGTGDEKLFFGSGTQLSVL.

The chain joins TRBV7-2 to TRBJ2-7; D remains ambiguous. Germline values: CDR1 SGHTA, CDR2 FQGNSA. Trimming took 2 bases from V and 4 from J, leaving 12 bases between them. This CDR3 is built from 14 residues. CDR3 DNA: TGTGCCAGCAGCTTATTGCGGTCTACATACGAGCAGTACTTC. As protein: CASSLLRSTYEQYF.

The CDR3, as DNA: TGTGCCAGCAGCTTGAGGGGGTACTATTCTGAAGCTTTCTTT. This encodes CASSLRGYYSEAFF. The chain combines TRBV27 with TRBJ1-1; TRBD1 is a possible D gene (6 bases). CDR1 MNHEY and CDR2 SMNVEV come from the germline V gene (reference sequence). This CDR3 has 14 amino acids. V was clipped by 6 bases and J by 6 bases, with 17 bases between them.

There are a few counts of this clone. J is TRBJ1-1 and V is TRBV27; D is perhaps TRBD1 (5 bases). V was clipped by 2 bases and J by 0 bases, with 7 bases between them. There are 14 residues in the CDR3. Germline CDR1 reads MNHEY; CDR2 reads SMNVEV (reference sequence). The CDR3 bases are TGTGCCAGCAGTTTACCGGGACTGAACACTGAAGCTTTCTTT. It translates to CASSLPGLNTEAFF.

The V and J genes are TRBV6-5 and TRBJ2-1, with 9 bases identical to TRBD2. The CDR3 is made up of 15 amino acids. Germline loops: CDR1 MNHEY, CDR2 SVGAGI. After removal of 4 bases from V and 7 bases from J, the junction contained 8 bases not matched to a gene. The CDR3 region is CASSFFAGGENEQFF. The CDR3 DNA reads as TGTGCCAGCAGTTTCTTCGCGGGAGGGGAGAATGAGCAGTTCTTC.

In DNA form, the CDR3 reads TGTGCCAGCAGCTTAGACCGGGGACCCACTGAAGCTTTCTTT. It encodes CASSLDRGPTEAFF. The chain carries TRBV7-6 and TRBJ1-1; weak D call: TRBD1 (5 bases). CDR1 and CDR2 (germline): SGHVS, FNYEAQ. The length of the CDR3 is 14 residues. V lost 1 base and J 4 bases, leaving 10 bases between the germline ends.

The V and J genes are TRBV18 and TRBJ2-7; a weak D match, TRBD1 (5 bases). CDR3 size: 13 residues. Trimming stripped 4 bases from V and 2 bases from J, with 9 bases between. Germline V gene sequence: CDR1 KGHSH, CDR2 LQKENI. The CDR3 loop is CASSLGHTYEQYF. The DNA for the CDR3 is TGTGCCAGCTCACTCGGACACACCTACGAGCAGTACTTC. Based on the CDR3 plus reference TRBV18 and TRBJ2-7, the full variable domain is NAGVMQNPRHLVRRRGQEARLRCSPMKGHSHVYWYRQLPEEGLKFMVYLQKENIIDESGMPKERFSAEFPKEGPSILRIQQVVRGDSAAYFCASSLGHTYEQYFGPGTRLTVT.

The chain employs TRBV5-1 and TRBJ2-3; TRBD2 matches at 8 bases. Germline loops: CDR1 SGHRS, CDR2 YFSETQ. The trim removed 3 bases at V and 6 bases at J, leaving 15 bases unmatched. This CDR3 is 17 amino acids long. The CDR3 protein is CASSSRLARRNVDTQYF. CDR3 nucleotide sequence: TGCGCCAGCAGCTCTCGACTAGCGCGACGAAATGTCGATACGCAGTATTTT.

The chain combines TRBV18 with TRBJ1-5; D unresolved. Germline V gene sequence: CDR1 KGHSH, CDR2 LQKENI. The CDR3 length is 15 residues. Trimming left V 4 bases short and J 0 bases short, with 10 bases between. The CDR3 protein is CASSLERVSNQPQHF. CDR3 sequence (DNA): TGTGCCAGCTCACTTGAAAGGGTTAGCAATCAGCCCCAGCATTTT.

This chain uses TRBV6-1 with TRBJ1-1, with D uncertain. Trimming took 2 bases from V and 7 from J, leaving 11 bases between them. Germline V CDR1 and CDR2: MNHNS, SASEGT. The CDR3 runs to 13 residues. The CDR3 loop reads CASSEIRAGEAFF. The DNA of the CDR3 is TGTGCCAGCAGTGAAATCCGAGCCGGTGAAGCTTTCTTT.

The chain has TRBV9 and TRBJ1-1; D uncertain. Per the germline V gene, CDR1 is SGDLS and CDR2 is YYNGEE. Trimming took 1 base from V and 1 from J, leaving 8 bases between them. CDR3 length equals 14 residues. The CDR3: CASSVSSQNTEAFF. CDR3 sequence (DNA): TGTGCCAGCAGCGTATCGTCCCAGAACACTGAAGCTTTCTTT.